Listed below are T cell receptor beta chains from one sample, sequenced in a study of memory CD4+ T cells and cytomegalovirus serostatus. Sequencing was performed with immunoSEQ multiplex PCR; in TCRdb, only in-frame clones are kept and a portion is missing. The sample records tens of thousands of clones, 60% to 85% being singletons. Sequenced material: memory CD4+ T cells from blood. The receptors were gathered from an adult in good health and CMV-seropositive. Both conserved end residues are part of each CDR3. D genes are given only for firm matches. Clone size, where shown, is once, few, many, or a class for clones that have expanded.

v_gene,abundance,len,d_gene,j_gene,CDR3nt,CDR3aa
TRBV6-6,.,14,TRBD1,TRBJ2-7,TGTGCCAGCAGTTACAGACAGGGCCCCTACGAGCAGTACTTC,CASSYRQGPYEQYF
TRBV29-1,few,11,.,TRBJ2-3,TGCAGCGTGAACAGGGCAGATACGCAGTATTTT,CSVNRADTQYF
TRBV11-2,.,14,.,TRBJ2-7,TGTGCCAGCAGCTTCGTGGGAATCTCCTACGAGCAGTACTTC,CASSFVGISYEQYF
TRBV5-1,.,15,TRBD2,TRBJ2-7,TGCGCCAGCAGCTTGTTGGAGCGGGAAAGCTACGAGCAGTACTTC,CASSLLERESYEQYF
TRBV5-6,.,15,TRBD2,TRBJ2-3,TGTGCCAGCAGCTTGGGGGACTACGACACAGATACGCAGTATTTT,CASSLGDYDTDTQYF
TRBV4-2,few,15,.,TRBJ1-5,TGTGCCAGCAGCCCGTCTGACAGGAGCAATCAGCCCCAGCATTTT,CASSPSDRSNQPQHF
TRBV15,.,17,TRBD1,TRBJ1-2,TGTGCCACCAGCCCACCCGGGACAGAGTTTCCTAACTATGGCTACACCTTC,CATSPPGTEFPNYGYTF
TRBV2,.,16,.,TRBJ2-1,TGTGCCAGCAGTGTTATGACAGAGTCCTCCTACAATGAGCAGTTCTTC,CASSVMTESSYNEQFF
TRBV4-3,.,15,.,TRBJ1-2,TGCGCCAGCAGCCAAGATCCAGGACGGAAGAATGGCTACACCTTC,CASSQDPGRKNGYTF
TRBV28,.,13,.,TRBJ1-2,TGTGCCAGCAGCTGGGGGGGGGCGCTGGGCTACACCTTC,CASSWGGALGYTF
TRBV30,.,13,TRBD1,TRBJ1-1,TGTGCCCTTCGGGGACAGGGAGAAACTGAAGCTTTCTTT,CALRGQGETEAFF
TRBV6-5,.,14,.,TRBJ1-2,TGTGCCAGCAGTTACTCGAAACACAACTATGGCTACACCTTC,CASSYSKHNYGYTF
TRBV29-1,.,13,TRBD1,TRBJ2-7,TGCAGCGTTGGGACAGGGCAATCGTACGAGCAGTACTTC,CSVGTGQSYEQYF
TRBV10-2,.,14,TRBD1,TRBJ1-2,TGCGCCAGCAGTGCATCGACAGGGGGCGATGGCTACACCTTC,CASSASTGGDGYTF
TRBV30,once,13,TRBD1,TRBJ2-7,TGTGCCTGGAGTAAGGGACAGTCCTACGAGCAGTACTTC,CAWSKGQSYEQYF
TRBV19,few,14,TRBD1,TRBJ1-5,TGTGCCAGTACCCGGACAGGGCAAGATCAGCCCCAGCATTTT,CASTRTGQDQPQHF
TRBV18,.,15,.,TRBJ1-4,TGTGCCAGCTCACCACTAATGGACACTAATGAAAAACTGTTTTTT,CASSPLMDTNEKLFF
TRBV6-5,few,14,TRBD1,TRBJ1-2,TGTGCCAGCAGTTACTTGGGACAGCTCTATGGCTACACCTTC,CASSYLGQLYGYTF
TRBV7-9,many,13,.,TRBJ1-5,TGTGCCAGCAGCCCGGGGGGGTCACAGCCCCAGCATTTT,CASSPGGSQPQHF
TRBV5-8,.,14,TRBD1,TRBJ2-5,TGTGCCAGCAGCTTAGACAGGGGACAAGAGACCCAGTACTTC,CASSLDRGQETQYF
TRBV7-6,.,15,TRBD1,TRBJ1-5,TGTGCCAGCAGTCGTACAGGGGCGCCTGAGCAGCCCCAGCATTTT,CASSRTGAPEQPQHF
TRBV7-9,.,13,TRBD2,TRBJ2-7,TGTGCCAGCAGCGGGGGGGGAGCACTCGAGCAGTACTTC,CASSGGGALEQYF
TRBV7-9,.,14,.,TRBJ2-7,TGTGCCAGCAGCTTAGCAGGAGCTAGCAACGAGCAGTACTTC,CASSLAGASNEQYF
TRBV27,.,13,.,TRBJ1-1,TGTGCCAGCAGTTACAGGTTGAACACTGAAGCTTTCTTT,CASSYRLNTEAFF
TRBV6-1,.,15,TRBD1,TRBJ1-2,TGTGCCAGCAGTGACGAGGGACAGGGTGACTATGGCTACACCTTC,CASSDEGQGDYGYTF
TRBV6-5,.,13,TRBD1,TRBJ1-2,TGTGCCAGCACGACAGGGGACAGCGACCGCTACACCTTC,CASTTGDSDRYTF
TRBV10-3,.,13,.,TRBJ2-1,TGTGCCATCAGTTTCGATTACGTCAATGAGCAGTTCTTC,CAISFDYVNEQFF
TRBV7-9,.,16,TRBD2,TRBJ2-2,TGTGCCAGCAGCTCGCCGGGACTAACGAACACCGGGGAGCTGTTTTTT,CASSSPGLTNTGELFF
TRBV2,.,15,.,TRBJ1-6,TGTGCCAGCAGTGCCCGAAACCCCAATAATTCACCCCTCCACTTT,CASSARNPNNSPLHF
TRBV5-8,.,14,.,TRBJ2-7,TGTGCCAGCAGCTTGGATCCGGCAACCTACGAGCAGTACTTC,CASSLDPATYEQYF
TRBV28,.,16,.,TRBJ1-3,TGTGCCAGCAGTCGGGCAGTTACAGACTCTGGAAACACCATATATTTT,CASSRAVTDSGNTIYF
TRBV6-1,.,14,TRBD2,TRBJ2-1,TGTGCCAGCATAGCGGGGAGTCTTTACAATGAGCAGTTCTTC,CASIAGSLYNEQFF
TRBV9,.,16,TRBD1,TRBJ1-1,TGTGCCAGCAGCGCCCGAGGGGGCGCAGGTAACACTGAAGCTTTCTTT,CASSARGGAGNTEAFF
TRBV7-9,once,14,TRBD2,TRBJ2-7,TGTGCCAGCAGCCGGGCGATAGCGGGAAACGAGCAGTACTTC,CASSRAIAGNEQYF
TRBV18,few,14,.,TRBJ1-3,TGTGCCAGCTCGGGATCAGGGACAGGAAACACCATATATTTT,CASSGSGTGNTIYF
TRBV7-2,.,14,.,TRBJ1-2,TGTGCCAGCAGCGTGGGACCAACTAACTATGGCTACACCTTC,CASSVGPTNYGYTF
TRBV11-2,once,14,.,TRBJ2-2,TGTGCCAGCAGCTCGTCGGACTACACCGGGGAGCTGTTTTTT,CASSSSDYTGELFF
TRBV7-3,.,15,.,TRBJ2-2,TGTGCCAGCAGCTTAGTTGGGGGCGTAGGCGGGGAGCTGTTTTTT,CASSLVGGVGGELFF
TRBV5-1,.,12,.,TRBJ1-4,TGCGCCAGCAGCTTGGACAGGGAAAAACTGTTTTTT,CASSLDREKLFF
TRBV6-5,.,15,TRBD1,TRBJ2-7,TGTGCCAGCAGGAGAGGGGGCTTGAGCTCCTACGAGCAGTACTTC,CASRRGGLSSYEQYF